These T cell receptor beta chains were read from a single sample in a study of blood T cell repertoires in COVID-19. Profiling relied on immunoSEQ multiplex PCR, and the TCRdb table lists in-frame clones only, not all of them. Here the sample spans some 240,000 clones, 84% being singletons. Sequenced input: peripheral blood. The receptors were sampled from a woman aged 40 to 55 who had recovered from COVID-19. The CDR3 runs from the conserved cysteine through the conserved F or W. The D gene is left open where the match is weak. The size of a clone is reported for some rows only, either as once, few or many, or as a class for expanded clones.

TRBJ2-5,-,-,TRBV5-1,CASSPQGVQETQYF,TGCGCCAGCAGCCCTCAGGGTGTCCAAGAGACCCAGTACTTC
TRBJ1-4,-,-,TRBV4-2,CASSPERNEKLFF,TGTGCCAGCAGCCCGGAGAGAAATGAAAAACTGTTTTTT
TRBJ2-7,-,-,TRBV28,CASSLQGLYEQYF,TGTGCCAGCAGTCTTCAGGGCCTTTACGAGCAGTACTTC
TRBJ1-6,-,TRBD1,TRBV11-2,CASSAIRQGRGSPLHF,TGTGCCAGCAGCGCTATTCGACAGGGTAGGGGTTCACCCCTCCACTTT
TRBJ2-7,-,-,TRBV4-1,CASSRLPAGQNEQYF,TGCGCCAGCAGCCGCCTACCGGCGGGACAGAACGAGCAGTACTTC
TRBJ1-6,-,-,TRBV30,CAWISYRGGGLDSPLHF,TGTGCCTGGATTTCTTACCGCGGCGGGGGATTGGACTCACCCCTCCACTTT
TRBJ2-3,-,-,TRBV6-6,CATLTGGVPDTQYF,TGTGCCACTCTTACGGGGGGCGTTCCAGATACGCAGTATTTT
TRBJ1-4,-,TRBD1,TRBV7-9,CASSLDRGHEKLFF,TGTGCCAGCAGCTTAGACAGGGGGCATGAAAAACTGTTTTTT
TRBJ2-1,-,TRBD2,TRBV29-1,CSVGSSGEFDEQFF,TGCAGCGTCGGGAGTAGCGGGGAGTTCGATGAGCAGTTCTTC
TRBJ1-6,-,-,TRBV19,CASSIGGDSPLHF,TGTGCCAGTAGTATAGGGGGAGATTCACCCCTCCACTTT
TRBJ2-7,-,TRBD1,TRBV6-5,CASSWGQGNEQYF,TGTGCCAGCAGTTGGGGACAGGGAAACGAGCAGTACTTC
TRBJ1-1,once,-,TRBV5-4,CASSPRGIGTEAFF,TGTGCCAGCAGCCCCCGAGGAATTGGGACTGAAGCTTTCTTT